The 14 T cell receptor beta chains reported below all come from one sample, sequenced in a study of CD8 T cells in ankylosing spondylitis. MiXCR, applied by TCRdb to the 5' RACE reads, yields one record per CDR3 protein. In the table there are tens of thousands of distinct CDR3 sequences, 25% to 35% of which are singletons. Sequences were obtained from blood, either unsorted or a sorted T cell fraction (not recorded which). The receptors come from a male donor with ankylosing spondylitis or in good health (not recorded which).

This clonotype appeared many times. This chain links TRBV7-9 with TRBJ2-1; no clear D gene. This CDR3 comprises 12 residues. Per the germline V gene, CDR1 is SEHNR and CDR2 is FQNEAQ (reference sequence). With 6 bases removed from V and 5 bases from J, the gap between germline ends came to 8 bases. The CDR3 coding sequence is TGTGCCAGCAGGTTCCTAAACAATGAGCAGTTCTTC. Protein product: CASRFLNNEQFF.

This clonotype was recorded a few times. The rearrangement links TRBV12-3 or TRBV12-4 to TRBJ2-2, with a possible D match to TRBD1 (5 bases). This CDR3 comprises 14 residues. Trimming pared 5 bases from V and 5 bases from J, leaving 12 bases between. Written as DNA, the CDR3 is TGTGCCAGCAGTGAGATGCAGGGAACCGGGGAGCTGTTTTTT. It yields the protein CASSEMQGTGELFF.

This clonotype showed up just a few times. V is TRBV6-1 and J is TRBJ2-2, with a possible D match to TRBD1 (6 bases). The V end was cut by 5 bases, the J end by 6 bases, with 16 bases between. The CDR3 is made up of 15 amino acids. Germline assignment: CDR1 MNHNS and CDR2 SASEGT. The CDR3 coding sequence is TGTGCCAGCAGTCCAGTACACAGGGTGTCCGGGGAGCTGTTTTTT. Protein sequence: CASSPVHRVSGELFF.

The chain links TRBV12-3 or TRBV12-4 to TRBJ2-1; 8 nucleotides agree with TRBD2. The CDR3 is 15 residues long. With 5 bases clipped from V and 8 bases from J, the junction kept 11 bases outside the gene matches. This CDR3 is CASSPRSSGVDEQFF. The CDR3 bases are TGTGCCAGCAGTCCCCGTAGTAGCGGGGTGGATGAGCAGTTCTTC.

The table lists this clonotype with many counts. The chain recombines TRBV20-1 with TRBJ2-1; D ambiguous. Between the trimmed V and J ends, which lost 0 bases and 4 bases, there was a span of 10 bases. The CDR3 spans 14 residues. Germline V gene lookup returns CDR1 DFQATT and CDR2 SNEGSKA (reference sequence). The CDR3 bases are TGCAGTGCTAGAGATGGGCAGGCTTACAATGAGCAGTTCTTC. It specifies CSARDGQAYNEQFF.

The chain couples TRBV20-1 to TRBJ2-3; D is perhaps TRBD1 or TRBD2 (5 bases each). Trimming took off 4 bases at V and 9 bases at J, with 14 bases between the two ends. CDR1 and CDR2 (germline): DFQATT, SNEGSKA (reference sequence). The CDR3 loop spans 12 amino acids. CDR3: CSATTGTSTQYF. The CDR3 nucleotides read TGCAGTGCTACTACCGGGACGTCCACGCAGTATTTT.

This clonotype showed up just a few times. V is TRBV5-1 and J is TRBJ2-1; TRBD1 agrees at 7 bases. Unmatched junction bases numbered 4, after V lost 4 bases and J lost 6 bases. CDR1 is SGHRS, CDR2 YFSETQ, per germline. The CDR3 is 13 amino acids. The CDR3 spells CASSLTGANEQFF. The CDR3 bases are TGCGCCAGCAGCCTCACAGGGGCCAATGAGCAGTTCTTC.

The V call is TRBV25-1, the J call TRBJ1-5, with TRBD1 identical over 10 bases. Germline V gene sequence: CDR1 MGHDK, CDR2 SYGVNS. With V trimmed by 4 bases and J by 8 bases, 14 bases remained unmatched. The CDR3 length is 17 residues. CDR3 sequence (DNA): TGTGCCAGCAGTGGACGTCAGACCGGGACAGGGGATGAGCCCCAGCATTTT. It specifies CASSGRQTGTGDEPQHF.

This clonotype was detected many times. The chain joins TRBV7-9 to TRBJ1-5; D is unresolved. Trimming removed 3 bases at V and 7 bases at J, with 10 bases between. The CDR3 runs to 13 residues. Germline V gives CDR1 SEHNR, CDR2 FQNEAQ (reference sequence). CDR3 in DNA: TGTGCCAGCAGCTTGAGGAGGGAACAGCCCCAGCATTTT. Protein: CASSLRREQPQHF.

This clonotype was seen repeatedly, ten times or more. The CDR3: CASSLSYEQYF. CDR3 sequence (DNA): TGTGCCAGCAGCTTAAGTTACGAGCAGTACTTC. The chain joins TRBV7-3 to TRBJ2-7; D is unclear. Trimming removed 1 base at V and 4 bases at J, with 2 bases between. Germline loops: CDR1 SGHTA, CDR2 FQGTGA. The CDR3 totals 11 residues.

This clonotype has more than one count but fewer than ten. The J gene is TRBJ2-7, the V gene TRBV28; TRBD1 is a possible D gene (5 bases). Trimming left V 3 bases short and J 5 bases short, with 11 bases between. The CDR3 has 13 amino acids. Per the germline V gene, CDR1 is MDHEN and CDR2 is SYDVKM. The CDR3 is CASSLVGRDEQYV. The CDR3 DNA follows: TGTGCCAGCAGTTTGGTTGGCAGGGACGAGCAGTACGTC.

The chain is built from TRBV6-1 and TRBJ1-5, with D perhaps matching TRBD1 (6 bases). The CDR3 covers 13 residues. Trimming shortened V by 6 bases and J by 5 bases, and 11 bases separated the two germline ends. Germline V gene lookup returns CDR1 MNHNS and CDR2 SASEGT. CDR3 in DNA: TGTGCCAGCAGAACTGACAGGTATCAGCCCCAGCATTTT. It encodes CASRTDRYQPQHF.

The chain couples TRBV7-6 to TRBJ2-2; D is undetermined. V lost 6 bases and J lost 4, with 12 bases in between. CDR3 size: 14 residues. Germline-derived CDR1 and CDR2 are SGHVS and FNYEAQ. The CDR3 here is CASRLGARTGELFF. The CDR3 DNA sequence: TGTGCCAGCAGGCTGGGCGCCCGCACCGGGGAGCTGTTTTTT.

This clonotype was recorded a few times. V and J are TRBV7-2 and TRBJ1-1; D uncertain. This CDR3 has 16 residues. The V end lost 6 bases, the J end lost 2 bases, and 19 bases lay between the germline ends. Germline V gene sequence: CDR1 SGHTA, CDR2 FQGNSA. In DNA, the CDR3 is TGTGCCAGCAGGAATAGTCCGGGGAGAGGAAACACTGAAGCTTTCTTT. Its protein is CASRNSPGRGNTEAFF.